This entry concerns a single T cell receptor beta chain. Which antigen it targets is not known. Base qualities were left out, and no much larger clone turns up one base away. Collaborating institutions collected whole blood in K2EDTA tubes following their own protocols. Collaborator samples were shipped for TCRbeta analysis as frozen whole blood, isolated PBMCs, or DNA extracted from either sample type. CDR1 and CDR2, looked up from the germline V gene, are MNHEY and SVGEGT. The CDR3 covers 14 residues, taking in both the cysteine and the phenylalanine. Just the 42-base CDR3 DNA is kept, in frame starting at base 1. The V and J ends are trimmed by 2 bases and 2 bases, leaving 7 bases between them. This record belongs to a study of blood T cell repertoires in COVID-19 (dated by TCRdb to the early 2020s). Study-wide context: Samples from collaborators originated in the United States, Italy and Spain and spanned both the acute and convalescent phases of COVID-19. The prospective study material was composed of cDNA or gDNA derived from T cells, B-cell-depleted T cells, or PBMCs. Deeply sampled blood TCRbeta repertoires from subjects exposed to, actively infected with, or recovered from COVID-19 were included in the dataset. A freely available public database, intended as a resource for researchers studying the immune response to SARS-CoV-2, is where the repertoires were released. The samples were drawn from the first 160 participants of the ongoing ImmuneRACE study and from roughly 1,300 subjects provided by 6 global collaborators. A de-identified subject ID, COVID-19 status, age in years and sex were almost always included in the sample metadata. Where available, HLA class I and class II types were obtained from metadata supplied by the sample provider rather than from assay-based typing. Study-level results and caveats: The quantity of clinical and demographic metadata differed by source and by participant and was supplied without curation.

TCRbeta CDR3 regions were amplified from genomic DNA using the immunoSEQ Assay, a bias-controlled multiplex PCR. The source study handled its data this way. Within the assay, amplification of reference gene primers was used to estimate how many nucleated cells each sample contained. To quantify the absolute abundance of each unique TCRbeta CDR3 rearrangement, sequence reads were collapsed and filtered. For each sample, productive Simpson clonality was calculated as the square root of Simpson's diversity index across productive rearrangements. TCRdb limited this immuneACCESS table to in-frame rearrangements with V and J called. A share of clones is missing; checked studies link under half to unresolved V genes, and the rest is unexplained. V and J calls and clone size are those listed in that table; D and trimming were worked out from the DNA. In this sample the table shows around 260,000 clones, just over 85% of which occur a single time. The biggest ten clones account for approximately 3% of the sample.

The sequence links TRBV6-2 or TRBV6-3 to TRBJ1-5, with no D gene named confidently. Material for sequencing was peripheral blood. This TCR came from a woman aged 25 to 39 with active or convalescent COVID-19. The DNA sequence follows: TGTGCCAGCAGTTACGTAAGCGGCAATCAGCCCCAGCATTTT. The translation is CASSYVSGNQPQHF.